This TCR beta chain was observed in a study of blood T cell repertoires in COVID-19. Background on the study: Material from acute and convalescent COVID-19 was sourced from the United States, Italy and Spain. T cells, B-cell-depleted T cells, or PBMCs provided the cDNA or gDNA that served as material.

V shed 5 bases and J 0 bases; nucleotides not matched to a gene: 5. Germline loops: CDR1 LNHDA, CDR2 SQIVND (reference sequence). The CDR3 contains 15 residues. This clone was found once. Per the original data handling: Estimated nucleated cell counts came from reference gene primer amplification. The method was immunoSEQ multiplex PCR; TCRdb's version includes in-frame clones alone and lacks a portion of them. V and J calls and clone size follow that table, whereas D and trimming were derived from the DNA. Of approximately 250,000 clones listed, approximately 86% are singletons. This TCR came from a woman aged 60 to 75 who had recovered from COVID-19. Specimen: peripheral blood. The chain employs TRBV19 and TRBJ2-7; 9 bases are a match to TRBD1. As DNA, the CDR3 is TGTGCCAGTAGTGGGTCGGACAGGGGCTCCTACGAGCAGTACTTC. It translates to CASSGSDRGSYEQYF.